This TCR beta chain was obtained from a study of cytomegalovirus exposure and HLA in healthy donors. Study findings and constraints: Indistinguishable V segments, including TRBV6-2 and TRBV6-3, were excluded.

This clone showed up just once. Its cognate antigen is unknown. The PCR ran on 60 Vbeta and 13 Jbeta primers. TCRdb's table, derived via immunoSEQ multiplex PCR, lists solely in-frame clones and lacks some. Of roughly 150,000 clones listed, 85% were seen once; the top ten hold roughly 2.5%. The germline V and J ends were trimmed by 0 bases and 6 bases, with 15 bases remaining between them. Germline V gene lookup returns CDR1 SGHTA and CDR2 FQGNSA. This CDR3 is 15 amino acids long. Participants comprised healthy donors of bone marrow. The receptor comes from a man under 40 in good health and CMV-seropositive. The gene calls are TRBV7-2 and TRBJ2-7; a possible D gene is TRBD1 (6 bases). Material for sequencing was PBMCs. The CDR3 here is CASSLALGGVGEQYF. Written as DNA, the CDR3 is TGTGCCAGCAGCTTAGCGCTAGGGGGAGTTGGCGAGCAGTACTTC. The full variable domain, in which reference TRBV7-2 and TRBJ2-7 provide the parts outside the CDR3, is GAGVSQSPSNKVTEKGKDVELRCDPISGHTALYWYRQSLGQGLEFLIYFQGNSAPDKSGLPSDRFSAERTGGSVSTLTIQRTQQEDSAVYLCASSLALGGVGEQYFGPGTRLTVT.